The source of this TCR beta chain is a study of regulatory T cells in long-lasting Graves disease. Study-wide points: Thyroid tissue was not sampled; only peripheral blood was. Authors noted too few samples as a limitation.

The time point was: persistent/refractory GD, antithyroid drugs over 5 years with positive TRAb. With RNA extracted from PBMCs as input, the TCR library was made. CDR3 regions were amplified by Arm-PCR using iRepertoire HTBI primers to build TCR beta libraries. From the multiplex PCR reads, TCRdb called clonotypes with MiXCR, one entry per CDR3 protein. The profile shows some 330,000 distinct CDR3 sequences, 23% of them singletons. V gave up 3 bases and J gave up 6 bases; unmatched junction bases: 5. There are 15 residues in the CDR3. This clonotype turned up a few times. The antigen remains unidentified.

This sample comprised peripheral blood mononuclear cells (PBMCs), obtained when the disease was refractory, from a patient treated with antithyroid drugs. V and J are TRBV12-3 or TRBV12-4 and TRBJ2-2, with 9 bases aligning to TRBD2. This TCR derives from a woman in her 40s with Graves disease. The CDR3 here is CASSFGGRAPGELFF. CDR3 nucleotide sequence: TGTGCCAGCAGTTTCGGCGGGAGGGCCCCCGGGGAGCTGTTTTTT.